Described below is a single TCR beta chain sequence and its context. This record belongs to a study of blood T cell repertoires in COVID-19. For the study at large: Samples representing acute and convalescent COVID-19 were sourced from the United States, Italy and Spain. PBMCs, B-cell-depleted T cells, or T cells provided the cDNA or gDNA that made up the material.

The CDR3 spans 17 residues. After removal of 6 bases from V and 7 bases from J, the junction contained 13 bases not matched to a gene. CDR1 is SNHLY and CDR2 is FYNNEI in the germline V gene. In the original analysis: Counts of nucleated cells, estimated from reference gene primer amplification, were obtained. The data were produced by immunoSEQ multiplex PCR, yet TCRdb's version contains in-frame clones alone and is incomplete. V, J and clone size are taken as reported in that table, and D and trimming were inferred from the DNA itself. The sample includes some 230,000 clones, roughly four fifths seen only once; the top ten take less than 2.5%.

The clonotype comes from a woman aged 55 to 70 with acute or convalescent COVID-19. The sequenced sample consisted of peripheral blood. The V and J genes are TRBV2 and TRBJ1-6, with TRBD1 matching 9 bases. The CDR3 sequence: CASRYASGQGMNSPLHF. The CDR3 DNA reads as TGTGCCAGCAGATACGCCTCGGGACAGGGAATGAATTCACCCCTCCACTTT.